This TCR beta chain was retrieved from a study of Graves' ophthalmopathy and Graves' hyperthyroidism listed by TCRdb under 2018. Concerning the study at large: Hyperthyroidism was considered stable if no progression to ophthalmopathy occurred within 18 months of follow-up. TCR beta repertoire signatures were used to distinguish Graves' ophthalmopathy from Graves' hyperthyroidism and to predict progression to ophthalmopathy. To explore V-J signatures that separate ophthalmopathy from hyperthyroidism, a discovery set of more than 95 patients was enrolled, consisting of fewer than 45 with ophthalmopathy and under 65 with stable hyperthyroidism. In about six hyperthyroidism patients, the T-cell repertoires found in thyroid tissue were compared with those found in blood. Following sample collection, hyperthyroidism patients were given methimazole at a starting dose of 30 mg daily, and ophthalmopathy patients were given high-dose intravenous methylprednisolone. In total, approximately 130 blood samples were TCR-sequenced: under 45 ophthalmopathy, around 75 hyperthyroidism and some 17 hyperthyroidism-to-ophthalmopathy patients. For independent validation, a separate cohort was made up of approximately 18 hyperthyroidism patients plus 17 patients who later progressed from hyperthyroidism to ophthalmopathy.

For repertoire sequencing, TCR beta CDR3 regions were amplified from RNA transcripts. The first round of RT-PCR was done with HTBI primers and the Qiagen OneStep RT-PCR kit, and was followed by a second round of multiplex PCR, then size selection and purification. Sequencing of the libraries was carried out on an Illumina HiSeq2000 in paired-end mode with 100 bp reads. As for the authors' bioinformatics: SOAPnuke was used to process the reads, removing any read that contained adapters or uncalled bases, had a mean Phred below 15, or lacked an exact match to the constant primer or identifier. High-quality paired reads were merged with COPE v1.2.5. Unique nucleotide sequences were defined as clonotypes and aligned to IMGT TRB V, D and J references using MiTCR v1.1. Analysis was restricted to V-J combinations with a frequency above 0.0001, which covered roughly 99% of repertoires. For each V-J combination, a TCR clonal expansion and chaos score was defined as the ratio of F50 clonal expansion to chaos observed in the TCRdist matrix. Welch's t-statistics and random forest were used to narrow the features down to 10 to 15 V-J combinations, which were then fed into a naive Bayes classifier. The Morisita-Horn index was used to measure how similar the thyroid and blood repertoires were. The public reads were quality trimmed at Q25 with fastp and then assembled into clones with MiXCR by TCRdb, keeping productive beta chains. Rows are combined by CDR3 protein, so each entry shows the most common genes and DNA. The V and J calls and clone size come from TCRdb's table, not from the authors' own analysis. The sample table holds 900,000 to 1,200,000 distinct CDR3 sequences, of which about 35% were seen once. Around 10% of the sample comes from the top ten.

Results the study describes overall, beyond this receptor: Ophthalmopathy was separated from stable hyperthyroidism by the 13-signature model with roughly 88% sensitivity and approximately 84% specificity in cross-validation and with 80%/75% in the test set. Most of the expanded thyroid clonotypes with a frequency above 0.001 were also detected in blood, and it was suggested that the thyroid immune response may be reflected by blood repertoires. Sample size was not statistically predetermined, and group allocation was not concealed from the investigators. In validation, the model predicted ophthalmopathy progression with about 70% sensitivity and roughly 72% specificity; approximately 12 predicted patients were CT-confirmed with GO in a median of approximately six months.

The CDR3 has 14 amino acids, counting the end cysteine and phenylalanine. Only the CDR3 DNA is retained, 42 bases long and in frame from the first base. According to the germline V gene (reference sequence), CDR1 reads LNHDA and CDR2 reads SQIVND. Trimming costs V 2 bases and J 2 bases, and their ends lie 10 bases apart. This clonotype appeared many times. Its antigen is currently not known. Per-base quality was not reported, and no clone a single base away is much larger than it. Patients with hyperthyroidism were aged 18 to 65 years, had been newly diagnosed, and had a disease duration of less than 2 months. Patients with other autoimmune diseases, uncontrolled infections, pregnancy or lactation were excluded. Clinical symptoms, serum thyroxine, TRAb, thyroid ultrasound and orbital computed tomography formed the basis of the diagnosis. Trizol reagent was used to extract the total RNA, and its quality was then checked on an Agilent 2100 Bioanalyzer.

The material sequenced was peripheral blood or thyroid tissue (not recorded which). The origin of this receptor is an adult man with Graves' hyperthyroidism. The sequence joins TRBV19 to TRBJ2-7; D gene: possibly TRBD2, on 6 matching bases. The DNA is TGTGCCAGTAGTATATCCGGGAGTACCTACGAGCAGTACTTC. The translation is CASSISGSTYEQYF.